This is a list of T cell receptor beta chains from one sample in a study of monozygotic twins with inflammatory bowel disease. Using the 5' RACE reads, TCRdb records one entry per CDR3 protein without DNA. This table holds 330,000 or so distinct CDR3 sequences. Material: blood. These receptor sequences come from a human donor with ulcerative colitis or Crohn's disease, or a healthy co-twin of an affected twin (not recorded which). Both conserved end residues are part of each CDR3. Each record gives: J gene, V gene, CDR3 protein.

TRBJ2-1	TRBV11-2	CASSLATTYNEQFF
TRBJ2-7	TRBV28	CASLRDRAYEQYF
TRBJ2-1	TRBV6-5	CASSYRDTSYNEQFF
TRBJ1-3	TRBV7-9	CASSLDRGRERNTIYF
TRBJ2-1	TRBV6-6	CASSYSIYNEQYF
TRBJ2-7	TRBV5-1	CASKPEDYAYEQYF
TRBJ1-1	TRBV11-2	CASCASNTEAFF
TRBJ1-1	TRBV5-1	CASSSTGGVTEAFF
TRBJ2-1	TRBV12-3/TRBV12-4	CASSLVQGAVSVNEQFF
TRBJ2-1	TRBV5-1	CATTPGTPQLNEQFF
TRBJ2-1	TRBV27	CASRIMTAYNEQFF
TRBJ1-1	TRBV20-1	CSARFLFGRNTEAFF
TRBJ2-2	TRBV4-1	CASSQPSGAGELFF
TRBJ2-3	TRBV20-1	CSARNRVTSTDTQYF
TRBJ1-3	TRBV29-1	CSVEDRGGFSGNTIYF
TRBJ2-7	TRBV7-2	CASSFDGIPYEQYF
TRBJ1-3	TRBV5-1	CASTADGNSGNTIYF
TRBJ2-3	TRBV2	CASSVEQGLADTQYF
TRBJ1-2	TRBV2	CASSEYRELNYGYTF
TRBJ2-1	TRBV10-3	CAISDPRGGNEQFF
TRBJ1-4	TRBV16	CASSQVTRRTNEKLFF
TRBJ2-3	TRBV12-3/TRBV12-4	CASSLAMGGTDTQYF
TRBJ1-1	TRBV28	CASSLRAHTEAFF
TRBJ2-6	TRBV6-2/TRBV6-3	CASTLLPTGANVLTF
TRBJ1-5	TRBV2	CASSGSYSNQPQHF
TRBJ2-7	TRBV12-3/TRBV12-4	CASSSHVGASEQYF
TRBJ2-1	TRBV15	CATSSQLAGGPYNEQFF
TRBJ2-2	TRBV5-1	CASSQNRGLTGELFF
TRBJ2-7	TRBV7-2	CASSLPDATYEQYF
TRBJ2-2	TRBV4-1	CASSQSGTGLNTGELFF